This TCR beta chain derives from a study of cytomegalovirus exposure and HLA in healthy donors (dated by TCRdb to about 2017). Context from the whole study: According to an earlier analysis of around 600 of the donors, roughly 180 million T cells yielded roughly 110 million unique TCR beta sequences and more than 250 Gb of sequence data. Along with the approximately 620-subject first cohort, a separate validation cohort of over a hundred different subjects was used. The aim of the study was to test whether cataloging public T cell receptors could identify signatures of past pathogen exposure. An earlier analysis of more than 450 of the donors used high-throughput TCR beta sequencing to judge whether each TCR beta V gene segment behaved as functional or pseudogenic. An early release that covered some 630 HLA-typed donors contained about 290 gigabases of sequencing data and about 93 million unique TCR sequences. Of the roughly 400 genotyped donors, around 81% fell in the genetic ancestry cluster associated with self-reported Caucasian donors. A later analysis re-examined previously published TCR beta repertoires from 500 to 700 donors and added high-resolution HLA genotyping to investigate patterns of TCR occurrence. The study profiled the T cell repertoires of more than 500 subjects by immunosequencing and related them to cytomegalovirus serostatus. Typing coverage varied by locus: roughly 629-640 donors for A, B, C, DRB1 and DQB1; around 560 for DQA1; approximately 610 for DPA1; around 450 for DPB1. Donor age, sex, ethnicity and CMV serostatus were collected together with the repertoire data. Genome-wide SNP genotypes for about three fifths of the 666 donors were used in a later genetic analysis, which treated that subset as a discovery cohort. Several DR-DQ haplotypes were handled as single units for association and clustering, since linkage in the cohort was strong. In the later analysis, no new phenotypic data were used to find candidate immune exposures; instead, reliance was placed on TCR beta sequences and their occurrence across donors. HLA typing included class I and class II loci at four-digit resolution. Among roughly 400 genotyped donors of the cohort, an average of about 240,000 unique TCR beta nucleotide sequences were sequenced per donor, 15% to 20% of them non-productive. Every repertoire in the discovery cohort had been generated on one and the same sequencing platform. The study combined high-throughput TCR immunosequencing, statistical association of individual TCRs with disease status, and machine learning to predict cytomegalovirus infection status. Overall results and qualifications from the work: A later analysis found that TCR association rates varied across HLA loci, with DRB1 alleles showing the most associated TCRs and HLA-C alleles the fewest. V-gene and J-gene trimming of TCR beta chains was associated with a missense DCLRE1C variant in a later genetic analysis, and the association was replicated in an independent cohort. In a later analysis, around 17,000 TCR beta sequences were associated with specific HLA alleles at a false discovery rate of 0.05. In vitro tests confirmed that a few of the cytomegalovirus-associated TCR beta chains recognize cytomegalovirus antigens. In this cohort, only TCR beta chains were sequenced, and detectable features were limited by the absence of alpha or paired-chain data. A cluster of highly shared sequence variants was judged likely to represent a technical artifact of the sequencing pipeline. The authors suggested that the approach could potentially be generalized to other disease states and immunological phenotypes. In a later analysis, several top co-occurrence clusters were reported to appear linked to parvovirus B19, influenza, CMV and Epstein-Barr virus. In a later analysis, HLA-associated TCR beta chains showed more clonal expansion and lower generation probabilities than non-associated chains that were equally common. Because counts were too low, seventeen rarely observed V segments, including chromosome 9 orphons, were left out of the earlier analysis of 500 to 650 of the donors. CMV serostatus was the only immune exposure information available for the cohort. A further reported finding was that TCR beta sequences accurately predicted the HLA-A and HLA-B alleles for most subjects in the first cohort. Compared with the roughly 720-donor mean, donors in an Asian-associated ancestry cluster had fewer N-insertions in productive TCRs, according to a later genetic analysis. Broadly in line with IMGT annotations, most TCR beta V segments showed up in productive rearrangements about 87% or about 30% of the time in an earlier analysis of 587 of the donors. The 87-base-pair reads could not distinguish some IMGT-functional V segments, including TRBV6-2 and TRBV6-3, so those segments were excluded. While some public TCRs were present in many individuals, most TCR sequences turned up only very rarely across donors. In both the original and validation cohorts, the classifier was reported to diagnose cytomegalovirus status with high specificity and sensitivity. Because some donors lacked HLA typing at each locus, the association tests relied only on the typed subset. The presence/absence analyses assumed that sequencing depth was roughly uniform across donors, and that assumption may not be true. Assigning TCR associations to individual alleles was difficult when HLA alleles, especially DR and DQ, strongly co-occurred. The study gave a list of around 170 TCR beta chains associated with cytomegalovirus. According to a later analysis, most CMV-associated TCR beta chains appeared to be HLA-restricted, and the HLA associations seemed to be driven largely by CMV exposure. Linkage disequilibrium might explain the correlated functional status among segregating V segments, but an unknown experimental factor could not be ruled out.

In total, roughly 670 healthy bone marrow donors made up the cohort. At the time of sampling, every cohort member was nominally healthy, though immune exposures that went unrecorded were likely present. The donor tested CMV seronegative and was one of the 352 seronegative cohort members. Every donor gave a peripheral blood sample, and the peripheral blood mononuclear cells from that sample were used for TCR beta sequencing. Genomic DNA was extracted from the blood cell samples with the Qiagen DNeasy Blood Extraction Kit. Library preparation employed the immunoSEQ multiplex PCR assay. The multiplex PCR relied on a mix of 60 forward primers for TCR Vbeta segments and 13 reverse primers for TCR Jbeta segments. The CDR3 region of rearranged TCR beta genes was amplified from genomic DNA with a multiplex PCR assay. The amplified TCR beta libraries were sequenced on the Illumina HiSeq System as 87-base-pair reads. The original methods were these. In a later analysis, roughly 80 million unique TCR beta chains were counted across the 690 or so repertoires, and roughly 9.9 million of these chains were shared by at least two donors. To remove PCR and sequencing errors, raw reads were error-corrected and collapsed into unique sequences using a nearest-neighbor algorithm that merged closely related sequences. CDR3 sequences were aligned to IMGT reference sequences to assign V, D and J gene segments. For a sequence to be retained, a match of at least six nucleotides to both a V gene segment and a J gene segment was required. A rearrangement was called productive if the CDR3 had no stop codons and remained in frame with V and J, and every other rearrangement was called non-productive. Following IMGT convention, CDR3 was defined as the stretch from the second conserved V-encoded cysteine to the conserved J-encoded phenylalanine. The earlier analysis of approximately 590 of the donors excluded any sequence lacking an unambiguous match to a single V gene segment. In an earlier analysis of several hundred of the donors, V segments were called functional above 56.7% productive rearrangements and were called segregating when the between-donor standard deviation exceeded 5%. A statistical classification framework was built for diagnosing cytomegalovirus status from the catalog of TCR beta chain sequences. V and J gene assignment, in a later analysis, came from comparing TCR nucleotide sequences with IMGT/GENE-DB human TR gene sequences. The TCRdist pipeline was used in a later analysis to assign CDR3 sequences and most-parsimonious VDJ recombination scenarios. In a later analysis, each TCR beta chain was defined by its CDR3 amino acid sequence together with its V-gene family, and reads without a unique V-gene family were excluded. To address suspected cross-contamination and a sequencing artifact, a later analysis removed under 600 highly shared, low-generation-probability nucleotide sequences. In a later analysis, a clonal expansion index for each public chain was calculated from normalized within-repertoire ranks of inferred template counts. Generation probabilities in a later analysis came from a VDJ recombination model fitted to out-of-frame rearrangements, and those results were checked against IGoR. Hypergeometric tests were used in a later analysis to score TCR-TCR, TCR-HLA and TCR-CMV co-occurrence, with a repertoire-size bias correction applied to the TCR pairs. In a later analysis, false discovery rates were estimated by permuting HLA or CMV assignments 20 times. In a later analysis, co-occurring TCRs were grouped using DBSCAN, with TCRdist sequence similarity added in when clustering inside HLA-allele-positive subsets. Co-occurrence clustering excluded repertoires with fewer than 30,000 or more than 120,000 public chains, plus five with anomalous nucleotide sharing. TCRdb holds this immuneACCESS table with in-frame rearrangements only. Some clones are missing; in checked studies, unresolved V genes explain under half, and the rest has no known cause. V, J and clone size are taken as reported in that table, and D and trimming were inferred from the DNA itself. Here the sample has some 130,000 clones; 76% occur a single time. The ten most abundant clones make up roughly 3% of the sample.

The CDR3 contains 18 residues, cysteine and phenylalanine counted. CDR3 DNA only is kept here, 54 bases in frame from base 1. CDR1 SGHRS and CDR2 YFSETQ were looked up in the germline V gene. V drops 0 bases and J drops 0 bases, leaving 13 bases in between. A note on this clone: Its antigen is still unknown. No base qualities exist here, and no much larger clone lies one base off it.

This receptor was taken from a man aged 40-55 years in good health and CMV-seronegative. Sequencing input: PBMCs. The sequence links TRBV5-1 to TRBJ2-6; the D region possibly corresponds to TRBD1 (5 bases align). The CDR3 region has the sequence CASSLAAGNPSGANVLTF. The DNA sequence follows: TGCGCCAGCAGCTTGGCGGCAGGGAACCCCTCTGGGGCCAACGTCCTGACTTTC. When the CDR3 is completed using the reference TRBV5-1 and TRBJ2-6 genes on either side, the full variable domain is KAGVTQTPRYLIKTRGQQVTLSCSPISGHRSVSWYQQTPGQGLQFLFEYFSETQRNKGNFPGRFSGRQFSNSRSEMNVSTLELGDSALYLCASSLAAGNPSGANVLTFGAGSRLTVL.